This entry lists 21 T cell receptor beta chains sequenced from one sample in a study of beta chain features in type 1 diabetes. Reverse transcription of all isolated RNA meant that expressed TCRB transcripts were sequenced. Produced via immunoSEQ multiplex PCR; TCRdb's table is partial and in-frame only. This repertoire shows hundreds of thousands of clones, under 15% found once; its top ten account for 0.022%. Regarding the study as a whole: TCRB CDR3s were moderately but significantly shorter in Type 1 diabetes patients in all four CD4+ subsets.

Their recognized antigens are unknown. Sequences were obtained from naive CD4+ T cells from blood. The receptor set was obtained from a man aged 18 to 35 with type 1 diabetes.

The V and J genes are TRBV19 and TRBJ2-3; no clear D gene. The CDR3 loop spans 15 amino acids. The ends were cut back, 6 bases at V and 0 bases at J, with 13 bases in the middle. The germline CDR1 and CDR2 sequences are LNHDA and SQIVND (reference sequence). This chain's CDR3 is CASRKAASSTDTQYF. As DNA, the CDR3 is TGTGCCAGTAGAAAGGCCGCCTCTAGCACAGATACGCAGTATTTT. The full variable domain, rest sourced from reference TRBV19 and TRBJ2-3, is DGGITQSPKYLFRKEGQNVTLSCEQNLNHDAMYWYRQDPGQGLRLIYYSQIVNDFQKGDIAEGYSVSREKKESFPLTVTSAQKNPTAFYLCASRKAASSTDTQYFGPGTRLTVL.

The chain joins TRBV5-4 to TRBJ1-1; TRBD1 matches at 9 bases. Looked up from germline, CDR1 is SGHNT and CDR2 is YYREEE (reference sequence). CDR3 length: 14 residues. The V and J ends lost 4 bases and 1 base, in that order; junction bases with no gene match: 2. The CDR3 is CASSVGQGNTEAFF. For the CDR3, the DNA is TGTGCCAGCAGCGTGGGACAGGGGAACACTGAAGCTTTCTTT.

V and J are TRBV29-1 and TRBJ1-4, with 7 bases fitting TRBD1. The germline CDR1 and CDR2 sequences are SQVTM and ANQGSEA. The CDR3 consists of 13 residues. The V and J ends lost 5 bases and 3 bases, in that order; junction bases with no gene match: 3. The CDR3 nucleotides are TGCAGCGTTAGGGGGCAGGCTAATGAAAAACTGTTTTTT. Encoded protein: CSVRGQANEKLFF.

The chain combines TRBV19 with TRBJ2-7; no firm D call. V lost 3 bases and J 1 base, leaving 13 bases between the germline ends. The CDR3 is 15 amino acids. Germline CDR1 reads LNHDA; CDR2 reads SQIVND (reference sequence). CDR3 sequence reads: CASSISLDGSYEQYF. DNA for the CDR3: TGTGCCAGTAGTATTTCACTCGACGGGTCCTACGAGCAGTACTTC.

This chain connects TRBV7-6 to TRBJ1-1; a weak D match, TRBD1 (5 bases). V dropped 4 bases and J dropped 4 bases, with 16 bases sitting between them. The CDR3 loop spans 15 amino acids. The germline gives CDR1 SGHVS, CDR2 FNYEAQ. CDR3 region: CASSYPRGVGTEAFF. The CDR3 region has the DNA TGTGCCAGCAGCTACCCCCGGGGGGTAGGCACTGAAGCTTTCTTT.

This clone has just a few counts. This chain connects TRBV5-1 to TRBJ2-5, with 8 bases matching TRBD1. Trimming at V came to 4 bases and at J to 3 bases, leaving 5 bases not matched to a gene. There are 14 residues in the CDR3. Germline assignment: CDR1 SGHRS and CDR2 YFSETQ. The CDR3 DNA reads TGCGCCAGCAGCGGACCGGGACAGGAAGAGACCCAGTACTTC. It yields the protein CASSGPGQEETQYF.

This clone turned up a few times. This rearrangement joins TRBV6-1 to TRBJ2-1; no reliable D call. The CDR3 runs 16 residues. V lost 4 bases and J 0 bases, leaving 13 bases between the germline ends. Germline V CDR1 and CDR2: MNHNS, SASEGT. This CDR3 reads CASSAQLLSSYNEQFF. The CDR3 nucleotides read TGTGCCAGCAGTGCCCAACTACTGAGCTCCTACAATGAGCAGTTCTTC.

V gene TRBV30 combines with J gene TRBJ1-1; 8 positions match TRBD1. Germline lookup yields CDR1 GTSNPN and CDR2 SVGIG (reference sequence). Trimming removed 3 bases from V and 12 bases from J; junction bases left unmatched: 6. The CDR3 is 11 amino acids. CDR3 sequence: CAWRRDRGSFF. Written as DNA, the CDR3 is TGTGCCTGGAGACGAGACAGGGGATCTTTCTTT.

This clone was counted only a few times. J is TRBJ2-5 and V is TRBV7-9; weak D call: TRBD2 (5 bases). The V gene lost 2 bases and the J gene lost 0 bases, with 7 bases spanning the gap. The CDR3 totals 14 residues. Germline CDR1 and CDR2: SEHNR and FQNEAQ (reference sequence). This CDR3 reads CASSLTSNQETQYF. CDR3 in DNA: TGTGCCAGCAGCTTAACTAGTAACCAAGAGACCCAGTACTTC. Variable domain in full (rest from reference TRBV7-9 and TRBJ2-5): DTGVSQNPRHKITKRGQNVTFRCDPISEHNRLYWYRQTLGQGPEFLTYFQNEAQLEKSRLLSDRFSAERPKGSFSTLEIQRTEQGDSAMYLCASSLTSNQETQYFGPGTRLLVL.

This clone was seen a few times. The chain carries TRBV30 and TRBJ1-5; TRBD1 matches at 8 bases. The CDR3 has 16 amino acids. V was clipped by 1 base and J by 3 bases; unmatched bases: 8. The V gene's germline CDR1 is GTSNPN and CDR2 SVGIG (reference sequence). CDR3 in DNA: TGTGCCTGGAGTGCTCAGGGGGCTGGTAACAATCAGCCCCAGCATTTT. This codes for CAWSAQGAGNNQPQHF.

This clone was detected only a few times. The genes are TRBV7-3 and TRBJ2-5, with 9 bases lining up with TRBD2. This CDR3 has 13 residues. The V segment lost 3 bases and the J segment 4 bases; nucleotides outside the gene matches: 0. The germline CDR1 and CDR2 sequences are SGHTA and FQGTGA. CDR3 nucleotides: TGTGCCAGCAGCTTTAGCGGGGGAGAGACCCAGTACTTC. Its protein product is CASSFSGGETQYF.

This chain uses TRBV6-4 with TRBJ1-5, with 8 bases fitting TRBD1. This CDR3 has 15 amino acids. The V gene end was trimmed by 5 bases and the J gene end by 5 bases; junction bases not matched to a gene: 8. CDR1 is MRHNA and CDR2 is SNTAGT in the germline V gene. The chain's CDR3 is CASSPGQGGHQPQHF. The CDR3 DNA follows: TGTGCCAGCAGTCCCGGACAGGGAGGGCATCAGCCCCAGCATTTT.

This clone was observed a single time. V and J are TRBV28 and TRBJ2-5, with no clear D. V shed 4 bases and J shed 5 bases, with 17 bases lying between them. This CDR3 has 15 amino acids. From germline, CDR1 is MDHEN and CDR2 SYDVKM. The CDR3 sequence is CASSSSGSLGETQYF. For the CDR3, the DNA is TGTGCCAGCAGTTCCTCCGGCTCCCTGGGGGAGACCCAGTACTTC. The full variable domain, completed using reference TRBV28 and TRBJ2-5, is DVKVTQSSRYLVKRTGEKVFLECVQDMDHENMFWYRQDPGLGLRLIYFSYDVKMKEKGDIPEGYSVSREKKERFSLILESASTNQTSMYLCASSSSGSLGETQYFGPGTRLLVL.

This clone was detected a few times. The chain combines TRBV30 with TRBJ1-6; the match to TRBD1 covers 7 bases. The CDR3 spans 13 residues. Germline CDR1 GTSNPN, CDR2 SVGIG (reference sequence). V was pared by 7 bases and J by 8 bases, with 8 bases of the junction left unmatched. In nucleotides, the CDR3 is TGTGCCTCCCACGGGACAGCCGATTCACCCCTCCACTTT. It translates to CASHGTADSPLHF.

The J gene is TRBJ2-3, the V gene TRBV9, with a weak D call TRBD2 (5 bases). V was pared by 0 bases and J by 3 bases, with 11 bases between. The CDR3 totals 15 residues. Germline CDR1 is SGDLS and CDR2 is YYNGEE. Here the CDR3 reads CASSVVRGSTDTQYF. The CDR3 region has the DNA TGTGCCAGCAGCGTAGTCCGGGGTTCGACAGATACGCAGTATTTT.

The rearrangement uses TRBV29-1 and TRBJ2-3, with a possible D match to TRBD2 (7 bases). The CDR3 loop spans 15 amino acids. The germline V and J ends were trimmed by 0 bases and 4 bases, with 14 bases remaining between them. In germline, CDR1 is SQVTM, CDR2 ANQGSEA. CDR3: CSVEDRSRGPDTQYF. DNA of the CDR3: TGCAGCGTTGAAGATCGATCGCGGGGGCCAGATACGCAGTATTTT.

J is TRBJ1-5 and V is TRBV7-2; D might be TRBD1 (6 bases). The CDR3 spans 16 residues. CDR1 SGHTA and CDR2 FQGNSA come from the germline V gene. The V gene lost 5 bases and the J gene lost 10 bases, with 24 bases spanning the gap. CDR3 coding DNA: TGTGCCAGCAGCCTGACCGGGACACCCGAAATCAACCCCCAGCATTTT. Its protein product is CASSLTGTPEINPQHF.

This clone was recorded a few times. The rearrangement joins TRBV30 to TRBJ2-3, with 7 bases fitting TRBD1. The CDR3 has 14 amino acids. V was clipped by 2 bases and J by 2 bases; unmatched bases: 4. Germline-derived CDR1 and CDR2 are GTSNPN and SVGIG (reference sequence). In nucleotides, the CDR3 is TGTGCCTGGAGTCCCGGGACAGCCACAGATACGCAGTATTTT. Its protein product is CAWSPGTATDTQYF.

Only a few counts were recorded for this clone. V is TRBV2 and J is TRBJ1-5; a possible D gene is TRBD1 (5 bases). CDR3 size: 13 residues. CDR1 and CDR2 (germline): SNHLY, FYNNEI. Between the trimmed V and J ends, which lost 4 bases and 3 bases, there was a span of 7 bases. In nucleotides, the CDR3 is TGTGCCAGCAGTGGACAGCCCAATCAGCCCCAGCATTTT. Protein: CASSGQPNQPQHF.

This clone was recorded a few times. The chain has TRBV18 and TRBJ1-5, with unresolved D. The V and J ends lost 4 bases and 2 bases respectively, with 9 bases between them. The CDR3 contains 14 residues. Germline-derived CDR1 and CDR2 are KGHSH and LQKENI. CDR3 in amino acids: CASSRGEGNQPQHF. CDR3 DNA: TGTGCCAGCTCACGCGGGGAGGGCAATCAGCCCCAGCATTTT.

In its sample, this clone was seen a few times. The chain uses TRBV18 and TRBJ2-3; 9 nucleotides align to TRBD1. CDR3 length: 15 residues. V lost 3 bases to trimming and J lost 6 bases; unmatched junction nucleotides: 7. CDR1 is KGHSH, CDR2 LQKENI, per germline. CDR3 DNA sequence: TGTGCCAGCTCACCGCGACAGGGGGTTATCGATACGCAGTATTTT. This codes for CASSPRQGVIDTQYF.